This T cell receptor beta chain is from a study of cytomegalovirus exposure and HLA in healthy donors. PCR primers comprised 60 Vbeta and 13 Jbeta primers. Some clones are missing from TCRdb's copy, which holds only in-frame ones; the method was immunoSEQ multiplex PCR. The sample carries 100,000 to 120,000 clones, approximately 83% recorded once. The TCR comes from a man aged 40-49 years in good health and CMV-seronegative. Sequenced material: PBMCs.

CDR3 in amino acids: CASSLRDSVYEQYF. For the CDR3, the DNA is TGTGCCAGCAGCCTCCGGGACAGCGTCTACGAGCAGTACTTC. This chain joins TRBV7-9 and TRBJ2-7, with 7 bases identical to TRBD1. The V gene end was trimmed by 5 bases and the J gene end by 3 bases; junction bases not matched to a gene: 7. The CDR3 totals 14 residues. Looked up from germline, CDR1 is SEHNR and CDR2 is FQNEAQ (reference sequence).